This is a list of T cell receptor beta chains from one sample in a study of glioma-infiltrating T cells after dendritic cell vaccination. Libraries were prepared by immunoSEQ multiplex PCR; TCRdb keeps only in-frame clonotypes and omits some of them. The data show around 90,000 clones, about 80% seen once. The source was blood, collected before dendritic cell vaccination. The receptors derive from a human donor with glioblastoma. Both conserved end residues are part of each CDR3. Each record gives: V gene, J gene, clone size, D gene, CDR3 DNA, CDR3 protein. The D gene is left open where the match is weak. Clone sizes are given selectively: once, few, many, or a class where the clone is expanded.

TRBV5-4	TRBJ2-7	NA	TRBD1	TGTGCCAGCAGCCCTTGGACAGGGATGAAGTACGAGCAGTACTTC	CASSPWTGMKYEQYF
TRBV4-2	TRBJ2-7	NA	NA	TGTGCCAGCAGCCAAGAGGCTGGGGCCTTTGAGCAGTACTTC	CASSQEAGAFEQYF
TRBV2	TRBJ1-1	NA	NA	TGTGCCAGCAGTCCCAGGGGAACTGAAGCTTTCTTT	CASSPRGTEAFF
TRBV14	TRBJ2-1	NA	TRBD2	TGTGCCAGCTCGGCTAGCGGGGGCTCCTACAATGAGCAGTTCTTC	CASSASGGSYNEQFF
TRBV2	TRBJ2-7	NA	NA	TGTGCCAGCAGTGAAGGTACAGGGATCCACGAGCAGTACTTC	CASSEGTGIHEQYF
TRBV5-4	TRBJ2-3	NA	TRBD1	TGTGCCAGCAGCGCAGGGGGAGCGGATTACACAGATACGCAGTATTTT	CASSAGGADYTDTQYF
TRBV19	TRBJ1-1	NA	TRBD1	TGTGCCAGTAGCCGACAGGGGCTGGAGGGTAGTGAAGCTTTCTTT	CASSRQGLEGSEAFF
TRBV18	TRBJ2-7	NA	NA	TGTGCCAGCTCACCGGCACCCTCCTACGAGCAGTACTTC	CASSPAPSYEQYF
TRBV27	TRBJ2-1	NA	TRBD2	TGTGCCAGCACCCCTGGGAGTGTAGCGGGAGGGATTATTTTCAATGAGCAGTTCTTC	CASTPGSVAGGIIFNEQFF
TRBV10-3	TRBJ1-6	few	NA	TGTGCCATCAGAACAGGGCCCGGATCACCCCTCCACTTT	CAIRTGPGSPLHF
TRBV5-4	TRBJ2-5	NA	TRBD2	TGTGCCAGCAGCTTGTCTCTAGCGGGGGCCCAAGAGACCCAGTACTTC	CASSLSLAGAQETQYF
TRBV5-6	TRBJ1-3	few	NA	TGTGCCAGCAGCTATGGGACACTCAACTCTGGAAACACCATATATTTT	CASSYGTLNSGNTIYF
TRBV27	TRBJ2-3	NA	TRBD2	TGTGCCAGCATTGTCTTAAGTGGACTAGCGGGAGGGGGTAACACAGATACGCAGTATTTT	CASIVLSGLAGGGNTDTQYF
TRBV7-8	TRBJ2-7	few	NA	TGTGCCAGCAGCTTAACAACAGGGCCCTACGAGCAGTACTTC	CASSLTTGPYEQYF
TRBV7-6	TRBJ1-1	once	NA	TGTGCCAGCACTCCCTTTGGGGCATCCGACGCTTTCTTT	CASTPFGASDAFF
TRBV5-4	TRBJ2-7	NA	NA	TGTGCCAGCAGCTTGCAAGGGGACTGGTCCTACGAGCAGTACTTC	CASSLQGDWSYEQYF
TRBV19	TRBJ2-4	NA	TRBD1	TGTGCCAGACCGGGACAGGGGATTTTTCGGTCCAAAAACATTCAGTACTTC	CARPGQGIFRSKNIQYF
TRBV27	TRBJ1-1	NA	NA	TGTGCCAGCAGTTTATCGTGGGGGCACACTGAAGCTTTCTTT	CASSLSWGHTEAFF
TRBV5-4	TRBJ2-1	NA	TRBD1	TGTGCCAGCAGCTTTAAGGACAGGGGCCACAATGAGCAGTTCTTC	CASSFKDRGHNEQFF
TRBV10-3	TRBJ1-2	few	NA	TGTGCCATCAGTGCCGGCCGGGCGGGTGGCTACACCTTC	CAISAGRAGGYTF
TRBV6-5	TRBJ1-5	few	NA	TGTGCCAGCAGTTACTCGATCGGTAGCAATCAGCCCCAGCATTTT	CASSYSIGSNQPQHF
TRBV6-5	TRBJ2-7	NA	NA	TGTGCCAGCAGACCCGGGGGTGGAGGCCACGAGCAGTACTTC	CASRPGGGGHEQYF
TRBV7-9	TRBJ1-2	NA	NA	TGTGCCAGCAGCTACACATCCTATGGCTACACCTTC	CASSYTSYGYTF
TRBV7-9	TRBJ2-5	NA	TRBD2	TGTGCCAGCAGCTACGGACTAGCGGGCGGGGAGACCCAGTACTTC	CASSYGLAGGETQYF
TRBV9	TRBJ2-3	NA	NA	TGTGCCAGCAGCGTATTCGGTGAAGATACGCAGTATTTT	CASSVFGEDTQYF
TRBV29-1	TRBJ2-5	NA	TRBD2	TGCAGCGTTGATCTAGCGGGGGGCCTGGGAGAGACCCAGTACTTC	CSVDLAGGLGETQYF
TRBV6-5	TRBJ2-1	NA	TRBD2	TGTGCCAGCAGTTACCTGACTAGCTATGAGCAGTTCTTC	CASSYLTSYEQFF
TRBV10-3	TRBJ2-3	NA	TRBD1	TGTGCCATCAGTGACGGGCAGGGGGAAACAGATACGCAGTATTTT	CAISDGQGETDTQYF
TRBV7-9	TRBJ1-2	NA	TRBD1	TGTGCCAGCAGCTGGGCAGGGGGGAGGAATGGCTACACCTTC	CASSWAGGRNGYTF
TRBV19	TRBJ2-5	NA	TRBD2	TGTGCCAGTAGTTCTATAGCGGGGAGGGGCCAAGAGACCCAGTACTTC	CASSSIAGRGQETQYF
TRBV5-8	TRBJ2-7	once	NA	TGTGCCAGCAGCGCCAGGAGGGGGCGGGAGCAGTACTTC	CASSARRGREQYF
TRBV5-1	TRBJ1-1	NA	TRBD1	TGCGCCAGCCGTTTGACAGGGAGGAACACTGAAGCTTTCTTT	CASRLTGRNTEAFF
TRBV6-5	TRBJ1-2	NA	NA	TGTGCCAGCATATGGGCGAACTATGGCTACACCTTC	CASIWANYGYTF
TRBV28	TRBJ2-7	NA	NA	TGTGCCACCATAACAGCCTACGAGCAGTACTTC	CATITAYEQYF
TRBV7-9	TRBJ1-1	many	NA	TGTGCCAGCAGCTTCACAGGGTATAACACTGAAGCTTTCTTT	CASSFTGYNTEAFF
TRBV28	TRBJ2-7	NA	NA	TGTGCCAGCAGTCGTATTTACGAGCAGTACTTC	CASSRIYEQYF
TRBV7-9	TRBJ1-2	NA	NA	TGTGCCAGCAGCTTAGGCGGAGACTATGGCTACACCTTC	CASSLGGDYGYTF
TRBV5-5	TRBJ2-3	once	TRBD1	TGTGCCAGCAGCTTAGAGGGACAGAACACAGATACGCAGTATTTT	CASSLEGQNTDTQYF
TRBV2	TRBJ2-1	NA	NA	TGTGCCAGCAGTGTGCGAGACTTCGACAATGAGCAGTTCTTC	CASSVRDFDNEQFF